Listed below are T cell receptor beta chains from one sample, sequenced in a study of cytomegalovirus exposure and HLA in healthy donors. Measured with immunoSEQ multiplex PCR; TCRdb has only the in-frame clones, and not every one. The repertoire holds under 110,000 clones, with approximately 79% as singletons. Material for sequencing was PBMCs. These receptors were taken from a man aged 55 to 70 in good health and CMV-seronegative. The CDR3 runs from the conserved cysteine through the conserved F or W. A D gene is named only where the DNA matches it firmly. Size is stated for part of the rows, as once, few or many counts, or as a class when the clone is expanded.

D gene	V gene	clone size	CDR3 length	J gene	CDR3 protein	CDR3 DNA
.	TRBV19	.	14	TRBJ1-6	CASSMSSYNSPLHF	TGTGCCAGTTCGATGAGCTCCTATAATTCACCCCTCCACTTT
TRBD1	TRBV25-1	.	13	TRBJ1-5	CASGGQGEGPQHF	TGTGCCAGCGGCGGACAGGGAGAAGGGCCCCAGCATTTT
.	TRBV28	.	14	TRBJ1-3	CASSFSGVRDTIYF	TGTGCCAGCAGTTTCTCAGGGGTACGAGACACCATATATTTT
TRBD1	TRBV14	.	13	TRBJ2-7	CASSLRQGYEQYF	TGTGCCAGCAGCCTCCGACAGGGCTACGAGCAGTACTTC
TRBD1	TRBV5-1	.	15	TRBJ2-5	CASSSLTGGQETQYF	TGCGCCAGCAGCTCCCTGACAGGGGGCCAAGAGACCCAGTACTTC
.	TRBV27	few	15	TRBJ1-2	CASSLGGSGTYGYTF	TGTGCCAGCAGTTTAGGGGGCTCGGGGACATATGGCTACACCTTC
TRBD2	TRBV9	.	14	TRBJ2-5	CASSVAGGGETQYF	TGTGCCAGCTCCGTAGCGGGGGGCGGGGAGACCCAGTACTTC
.	TRBV11-2	few	14	TRBJ1-1	CASSPTGVNTEAFF	TGTGCCAGCAGCCCGACCGGAGTGAACACTGAAGCTTTCTTT
TRBD1	TRBV5-1	.	15	TRBJ1-6	CASTFYQGDGSPLHF	TGCGCCAGCACCTTCTACCAGGGGGATGGGTCACCCCTCCACTTT
TRBD1	TRBV5-1	.	13	TRBJ2-2	CATGQGSTGELFF	TGCGCCACAGGACAGGGGAGCACCGGGGAGCTGTTTTTT